The clone carrying this TCR beta chain was seen only a few times. The antigen remains unidentified. The data are from a study of cytomegalovirus exposure and HLA in healthy donors. Whole-study findings and limits: TCR beta chains associated with HLA were, in a later analysis, more clonally expanded than equally common others. Productive status was seen about 87% or about 30% of the time for most TCR beta V segments in an earlier analysis.

The primer mix had 60 Vbeta and 13 Jbeta primers. Authors' methods: The authors later counted 65 million to 80 million unique TCR beta chains, 9 million to 14 million of them shared. Profiled with immunoSEQ multiplex PCR; TCRdb holds only in-frame clones, not every one. V and J calls and clone size are given by that table; D and trimming were obtained from the DNA. The sample lists approximately 110,000 clones; about 13% were seen once. Each donor was nominally healthy when sampled (though unrecorded immune exposures were likely). With 10 bases clipped from V and 8 bases from J, the junction kept 14 bases outside the gene matches. The CDR3 is made up of 14 amino acids. CDR1 and CDR2 from the germline V gene are MDHEN and SYDVKM.

The V call is TRBV28, the J call TRBJ1-2, with TRBD1 matching 9 bases. Sequenced input: PBMCs. The origin of this receptor is a man in his forties in good health and CMV-seropositive. CDR3 nucleotides: TGTGCCACCGAATCCGGGACAGGGTATTCAGGCTACACCTTC. Its protein is CATESGTGYSGYTF.